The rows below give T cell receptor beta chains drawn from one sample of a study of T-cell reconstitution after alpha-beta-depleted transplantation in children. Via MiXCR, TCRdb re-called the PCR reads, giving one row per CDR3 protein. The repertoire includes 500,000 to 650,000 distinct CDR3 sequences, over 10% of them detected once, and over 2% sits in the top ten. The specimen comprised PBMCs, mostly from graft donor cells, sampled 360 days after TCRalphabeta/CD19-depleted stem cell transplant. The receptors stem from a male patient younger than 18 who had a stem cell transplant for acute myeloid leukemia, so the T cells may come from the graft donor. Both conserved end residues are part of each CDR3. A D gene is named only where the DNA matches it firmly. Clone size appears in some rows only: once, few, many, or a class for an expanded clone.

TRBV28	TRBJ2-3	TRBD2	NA	TGTGCCAGCAGTTTTTTTCGGTCTAGCGGGAGTGGAGATACGCAGTATTTT	CASSFFRSSGSGDTQYF
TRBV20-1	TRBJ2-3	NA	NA	TGCAGTGCTAGACAGACTGATGGGATCGAAAGAACAGATACGCAGTATTTT	CSARQTDGIERTDTQYF
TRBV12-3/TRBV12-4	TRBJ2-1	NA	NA	TGTGCCAGCAGCCTGCTTCGAGCGGTCCTCACTTCCTACAATGAGCAGTTCTTC	CASSLLRAVLTSYNEQFF
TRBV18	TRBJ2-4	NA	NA	TGTGCCAGCTCACCCCCAATTAGCTGGGCCAAAAACATTCAGTACTTC	CASSPPISWAKNIQYF
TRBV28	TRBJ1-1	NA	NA	TGTGCCAGCGGGGGGCATGAAGCTTTCTTT	CASGGHEAFF
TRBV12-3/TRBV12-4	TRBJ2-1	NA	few	TGTGCCAGCAGTTTAAAGGGAGCAGTGGGGCAGTTCTTC	CASSLKGAVGQFF
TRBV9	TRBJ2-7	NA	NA	TGTGCCAGCAGCGGCCGCCCTATTGAAGGCAGATCATACGAGCAGTACTTC	CASSGRPIEGRSYEQYF
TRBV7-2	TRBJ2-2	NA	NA	TGTGCCAGCAGCGCCGGGACATCGAACACCGGGGAGCTGTTTTTT	CASSAGTSNTGELFF
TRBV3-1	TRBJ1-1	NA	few	TGTGCCAGCAGCCAAGGGACCGTCGGATATTCTAACACTGAAGCTTTCTTT	CASSQGTVGYSNTEAFF
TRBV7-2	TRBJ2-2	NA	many	TGTGCCAGCAACCCGGGCGGTTCGTCCGGGGAGCTGTTTTTT	CASNPGGSSGELFF
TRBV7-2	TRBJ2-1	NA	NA	TGTGCCAGCAGCCTCCCAGGAGGGGTACGATACAATGAGCAGTTCTTC	CASSLPGGVRYNEQFF
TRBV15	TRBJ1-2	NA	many	TGTGCCACCAGCAGAGATAAGGTCTATGGCTACACCTTC	CATSRDKVYGYTF
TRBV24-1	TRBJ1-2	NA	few	TGTGCCACCAGTGACCGAGGGAAGAACTATGGCTACACCTTC	CATSDRGKNYGYTF
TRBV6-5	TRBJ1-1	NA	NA	TGTGCCAGCAGTTACTCGACTCCGGGGGGGAGAGCTTTCTTT	CASSYSTPGGRAFF
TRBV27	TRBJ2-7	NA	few	TGTGCCAGCAGTCGTGTCATGGAAGTAACCTACGAGCAGTACTTC	CASSRVMEVTYEQYF
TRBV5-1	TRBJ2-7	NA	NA	TGCGCCAGGACGGACGGGCCTCCCTACGAGCAGTACTTC	CARTDGPPYEQYF
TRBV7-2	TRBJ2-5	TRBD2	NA	TGTGCCAGCAGCACACTCCGGGAGGGACGGGAGACCCAGTACTTC	CASSTLREGRETQYF
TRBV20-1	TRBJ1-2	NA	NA	TGCAGTGCTAGGGAGAGGACAGTCTATGGCTACACCTTC	CSARERTVYGYTF
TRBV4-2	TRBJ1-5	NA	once	TGTGCCAGCAGCCAAGTGACGGAAAATCAGCCCCAGCTTTTT	CASSQVTENQPQLF
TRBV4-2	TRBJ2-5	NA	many	TGTGCCAGCAGCGCCCGGGGAAGGCGGGAGACCCAGTACTTC	CASSARGRRETQYF
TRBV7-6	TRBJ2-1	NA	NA	TGTGCCAGCAGCCTTAGCCGGGCAGAGCAGTTCTTC	CASSLSRAEQFF
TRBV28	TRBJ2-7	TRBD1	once	TGTGCCAGCAGTTTCGGAAGGACAGGCTCCTACGAGCAGTACTTC	CASSFGRTGSYEQYF
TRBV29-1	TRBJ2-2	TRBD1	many	TGCAGCGTTGTATCCAGGGGGAGAGACACCGGGGAGCTGTTTTTT	CSVVSRGRDTGELFF
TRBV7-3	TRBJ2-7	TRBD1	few	TGTGCCAGCAGCTTAAGGAGGACAGGGGGAATATACGAGCAGTACTTC	CASSLRRTGGIYEQYF
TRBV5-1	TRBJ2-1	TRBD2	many	TGCGCCAGCAGCTTAAGCGGGAGACCCTACAATGAGCAGTTCTTC	CASSLSGRPYNEQFF
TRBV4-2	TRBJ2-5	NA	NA	TGTGCCAGCAGCCAGGTTACAGAGTACCAAGAGACCCAGTACTTC	CASSQVTEYQETQYF
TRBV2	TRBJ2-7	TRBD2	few	TGTGCCAGCAGTGCGACCATCAGACTAGCGATCTCCTACGAGCAGTACTTC	CASSATIRLAISYEQYF
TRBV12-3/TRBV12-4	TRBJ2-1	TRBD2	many	TGTGCCAGCAGTGGGGGACTAGCGGGAGATTGGAATGAGCAGTTCTTC	CASSGGLAGDWNEQFF
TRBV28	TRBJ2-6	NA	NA	TGTGCCAGCAGTCCCCGCTCGGGACAGACTAGCTCTGGGGCCAACGTCCTGACTTTC	CASSPRSGQTSSGANVLTF
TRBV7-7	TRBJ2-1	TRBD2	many	TGTGCTAGCAGCTTAGCCCCGACTAGCGGGCGTCTCTACAATGAGCAGTTCTTC	CASSLAPTSGRLYNEQFF
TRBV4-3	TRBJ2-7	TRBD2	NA	TGCGCCAGCAGCCATGACCTACTAGCGAGATTCTACGAGCAGTACTTC	CASSHDLLARFYEQYF
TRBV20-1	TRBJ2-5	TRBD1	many	TGCAGTGCTAGAGAGGGACAGGGGAGGCAAGAGACCCAGTACTTC	CSAREGQGRQETQYF
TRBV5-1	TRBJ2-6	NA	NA	TGCGCCAGCAGCTTGGTGGTGTCTGGGGCCAACGTCCTGACTTTC	CASSLVVSGANVLTF
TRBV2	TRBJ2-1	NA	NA	TGTGCCAGCAGTGAAGCGCTTTGGGGGAGCTCCTACAATGAGCAGTTCTTC	CASSEALWGSSYNEQFF
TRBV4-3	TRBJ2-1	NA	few	TGCGCCAGCAGCCAAGTAGAGAGGGTCGGGGATGAGCAGTTCTTC	CASSQVERVGDEQFF
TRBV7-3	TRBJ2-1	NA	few	TGTGCCAGCAGCTTGACCTCAGGGGTACCCAATGAGCAGTTCTTC	CASSLTSGVPNEQFF
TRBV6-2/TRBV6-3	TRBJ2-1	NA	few	TGTGCCAGCAGTTACCTCTTCCCACTAGCCCAAAAATGGAATGAGCAGTTCTTC	CASSYLFPLAQKWNEQFF
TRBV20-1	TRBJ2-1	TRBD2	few	TGCAGTCCAACCTTGGGGGGGGGTACCTACAATGAGCAGTTCTTC	CSPTLGGGTYNEQFF
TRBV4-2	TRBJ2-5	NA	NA	TGTGCCAGCAGCCACCCCTGGGCCCGGGGGGAGACCCAGTACTTC	CASSHPWARGETQYF
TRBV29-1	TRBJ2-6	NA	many	TGCAGCGTTGAAGTAGGCCTAAGCTCTGGGGCCAACGTCCTGACTTTC	CSVEVGLSSGANVLTF
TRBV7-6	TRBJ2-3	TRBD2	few	TGTGCCAGCAGCCCTTCCTCCGGACTAGCGGGGGCAACAGATACGCAGTATTTT	CASSPSSGLAGATDTQYF
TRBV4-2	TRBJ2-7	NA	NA	TGTGCCAGCAGCCAAGAGGGCGGTAGCCATACCTACGAGCAGTACTTC	CASSQEGGSHTYEQYF
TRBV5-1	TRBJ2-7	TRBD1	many	TGCGCCAGCAGCTTGTTCGGGACAGGGGGCGGCGAGCAGTACTTC	CASSLFGTGGGEQYF
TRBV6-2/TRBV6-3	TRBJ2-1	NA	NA	TGTGCCAGCAGTTACGCCGGCCCAAATGAGCAGTTCTTC	CASSYAGPNEQFF
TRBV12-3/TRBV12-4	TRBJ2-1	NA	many	TGTGCCAGCAGTTTAGACAGGACTTCCTACAATGAGCAGTTCTTC	CASSLDRTSYNEQFF
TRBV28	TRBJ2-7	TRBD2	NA	TGTGCCAGCAGTTTACTGTCTAGCGGGAGCCACGAGCAGTACTTC	CASSLLSSGSHEQYF
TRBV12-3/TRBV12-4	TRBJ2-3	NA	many	TGTGCCAGCAGTTGTATCGGGTTATGGCCCCTATCAGATACGCAGTATTTT	CASSCIGLWPLSDTQYF
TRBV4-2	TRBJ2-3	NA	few	TGTGCCAGCAGCCAAGGGGAGGGGGCCACAGATACGCAGTATTTT	CASSQGEGATDTQYF
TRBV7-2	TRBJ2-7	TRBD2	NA	TGTGCCAGCAGCTTATGGGCTAGCGGGAGCTCCTACGAGCAGTACTTC	CASSLWASGSSYEQYF
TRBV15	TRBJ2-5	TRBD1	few	TGTGCCACCGACAGGGTTGGAGAGACCCAGTACTTC	CATDRVGETQYF
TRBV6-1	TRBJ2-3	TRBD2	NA	TGTGCCGTGGGACTAGCGGTTAGCACAGATACGCAGTATTTT	CAVGLAVSTDTQYF